Listed here is a single T cell receptor (beta chain). What antigen it recognizes has not been identified. Base qualities are missing; no much larger clone stands one base away. Reading the label with the study, this specimen's time point is: baseline before first vaccination. The vaccinee samples were drawn from two UK trials, COV001 and COV002, one of which was a single-blind randomized controlled phase 2/3 trial testing AZD1222 (ChAdOx1 nCoV-19) in healthy adults. Trial participant PBMC samples were collected at day 0 and day 28 after the second dose for TCRbeta chain sequencing. For CDR1 and CDR2, the germline V gene (reference sequence) lists SGHKS and YYEKEE. V is shortened by 0 bases, J by 4 bases, and the region joining them spans 7 bases. The CDR3, cysteine through phenylalanine, is 14 amino acids long. The retained sequence is limited to the CDR3, 42 bases, with the frame set at the first base.

The CDR3 regions of human TCRbeta chains were analyzed by immunosequencing. As for the authors' bioinformatics: TCRs in the repertoires were compared against a reference library of SARS-CoV-2-specific TCRs that had been generated with the MIRA antigen-specificity platform. Breadth was defined as the fraction of unique TCRs that were SARS-CoV-2-associated. Depth was defined as the fraction of total T cells that were SARS-CoV-2-associated. Using the MIRA data, each spike-specific TCR was assigned both to the spike region to which the TCR was reactive and to a CD4 or CD8 class. Log10-transformed breadth and depth values were compared by one-way ANOVA with Sidak's multiple comparisons tests. The source is immuneACCESS, and TCRdb retained only in-frame sequences with V and J called. Part of the clones is not carried over; for the studies checked, unresolved V genes explain less than half of this, and the remainder is unexplained. The V and J calls and clone size are taken from that table; D and trimming were inferred from the DNA. This sample comprises 150,000 to 200,000 clones, roughly nine tenths of them detected only once. Together, the top ten hold 1.5% to 2% of the sample.

This record belongs to a study of T cell responses to AZD1222 COVID-19 vaccine (TCRdb year 2021). About the investigation overall: Because spike-specific TCR depth and breadth did not differ between the two schedules, AZD1222 recipients who got a second dose at roughly 4 weeks were pooled with those who got a second dose at roughly 12 weeks. TCR sequencing covered more than 230 trial participants: 200 to 210 given two doses of AZD1222 and around 26 given two doses of MenACWY control vaccine. Enrollment into the trials was organized by age into subgroups of 18-55, 56-69 and 70-plus years, and those subgroups contained approximately 160, 26 and 62 TCR-sequenced participants, respectively.

Overall results and qualifications from the work: Only five to seven AZD1222 recipients were SARS-CoV-2 seropositive at baseline, limiting conclusions about previously exposed vaccinees. Nearly half of unique spike-specific TCRs reportedly recognized epitopes outside regions mutated in the B.1.351 and B.1.1.7 variants. CD4 TCRs associated with the vaccine covered the entire spike protein, and the dominant responses were in regions 160-218 and 743-854. A significant rise in spike-specific TCR breadth and depth was observed after two AZD1222 doses relative to day 0 and relative to MenACWY recipients. Because no samples from the day 14 peak response were available, repertoires could be characterized only after the peak T cell response. Most participants were white British and females outnumbered males, and the authors suggested that clonal diversity may have been underestimated. The 56-69-year group was small, and its depth increase did not reach significance, likely because of low power.

This sequence was found in an adult in good health. The sequencing here drew on peripheral blood, taken on day 0 of AZD1222 vaccination. The sequence is built from TRBV5-5 and TRBJ1-4, with no reliable assignment of the D segment. The CDR3 reads as follows: CASSLGGRNEKLFF. The sequenced DNA is TGTGCCAGCAGCTTGGGGGGTCGTAATGAAAAACTGTTTTTT.